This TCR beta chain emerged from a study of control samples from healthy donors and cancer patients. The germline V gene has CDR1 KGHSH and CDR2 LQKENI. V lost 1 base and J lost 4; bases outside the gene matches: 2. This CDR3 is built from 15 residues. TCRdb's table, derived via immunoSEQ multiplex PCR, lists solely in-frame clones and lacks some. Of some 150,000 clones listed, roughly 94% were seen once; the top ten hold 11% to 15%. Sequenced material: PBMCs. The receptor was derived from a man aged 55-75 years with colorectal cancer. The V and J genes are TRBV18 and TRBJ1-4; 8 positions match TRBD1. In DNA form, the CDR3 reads TGTGCCAGCTCACCACAGGGACAGGTTAATGAAAAACTGTTTTTT. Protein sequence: CASSPQGQVNEKLFF.